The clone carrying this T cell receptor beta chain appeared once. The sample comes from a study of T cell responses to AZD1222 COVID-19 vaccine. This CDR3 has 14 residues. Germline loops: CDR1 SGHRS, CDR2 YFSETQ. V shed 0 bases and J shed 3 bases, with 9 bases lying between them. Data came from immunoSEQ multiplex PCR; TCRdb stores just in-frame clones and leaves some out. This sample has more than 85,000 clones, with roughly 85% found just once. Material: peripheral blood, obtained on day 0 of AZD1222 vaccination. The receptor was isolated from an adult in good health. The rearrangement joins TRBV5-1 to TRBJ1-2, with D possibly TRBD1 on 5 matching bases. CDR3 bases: TGCGCCAGCAGCTTGGAGGTAGGGGACTATGGCTACACCTTC. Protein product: CASSLEVGDYGYTF.